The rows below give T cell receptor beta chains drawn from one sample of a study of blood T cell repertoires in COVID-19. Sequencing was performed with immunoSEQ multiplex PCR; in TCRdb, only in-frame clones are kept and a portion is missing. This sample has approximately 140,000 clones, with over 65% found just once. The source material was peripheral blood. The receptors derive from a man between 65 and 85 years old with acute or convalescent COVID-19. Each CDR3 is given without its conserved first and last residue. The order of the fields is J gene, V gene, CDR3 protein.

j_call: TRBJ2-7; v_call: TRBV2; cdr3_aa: ASSVLLAGGEQY
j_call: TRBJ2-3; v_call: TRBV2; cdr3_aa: ASSSPRDTQY
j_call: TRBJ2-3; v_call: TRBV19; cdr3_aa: ASQGRGSNTDTQY
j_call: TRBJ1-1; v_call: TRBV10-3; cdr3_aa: AMKSGTGGADTEAF
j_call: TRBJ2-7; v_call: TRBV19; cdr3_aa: ASSIDPTSGIHEQY
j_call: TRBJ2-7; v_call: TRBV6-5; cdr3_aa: ATLGTVSYEQY
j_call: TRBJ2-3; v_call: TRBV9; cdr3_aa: ASSAGRAADTQY
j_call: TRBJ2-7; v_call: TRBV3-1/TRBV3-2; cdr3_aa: ASSQGHRLANEQY
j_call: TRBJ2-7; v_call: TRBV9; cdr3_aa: ASSPRGEGASYEQY
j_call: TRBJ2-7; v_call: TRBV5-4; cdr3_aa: ASSLAGGGGSYEQY
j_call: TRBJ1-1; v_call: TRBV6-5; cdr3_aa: ASSYSRGRGTEAF
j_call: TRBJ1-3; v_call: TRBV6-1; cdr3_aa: ASSESGVGNTIY
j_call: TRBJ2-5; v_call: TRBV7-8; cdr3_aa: ASSFRATDRAETQY
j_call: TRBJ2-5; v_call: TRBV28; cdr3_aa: ASSFPPTGARSETQY
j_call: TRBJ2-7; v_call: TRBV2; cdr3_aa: ASRAGASYEQY
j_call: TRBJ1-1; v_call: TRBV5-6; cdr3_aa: ASSPGTGVGPEAF
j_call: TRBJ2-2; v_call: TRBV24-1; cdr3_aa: ATSDPKGGGYTGELF
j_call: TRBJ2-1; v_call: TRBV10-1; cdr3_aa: ASSLLAGGSYNEQF
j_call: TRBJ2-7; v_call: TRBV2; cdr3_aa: ASSEASGVPNGAYEQY
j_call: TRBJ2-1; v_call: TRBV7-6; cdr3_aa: ASSLELANEQF
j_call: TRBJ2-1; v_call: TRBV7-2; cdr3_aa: ASSLFGLNEQF
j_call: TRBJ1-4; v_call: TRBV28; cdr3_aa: ASSFVRMSGGLNEKLF
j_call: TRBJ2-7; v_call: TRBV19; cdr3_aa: ASGDRFGDEQY
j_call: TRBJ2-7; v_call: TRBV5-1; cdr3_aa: ASSTRTGGDSSYEQY
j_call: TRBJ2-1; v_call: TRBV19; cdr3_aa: ASSISAGLYNEQF
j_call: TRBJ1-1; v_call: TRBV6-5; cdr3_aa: ASILRGGTEAF
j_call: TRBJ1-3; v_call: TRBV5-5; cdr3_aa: ASSLTGISGNTIY
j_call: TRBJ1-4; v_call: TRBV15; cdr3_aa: ATSRDRASGYEKLF
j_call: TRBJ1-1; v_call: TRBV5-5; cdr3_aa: ASSPDRDTEAF
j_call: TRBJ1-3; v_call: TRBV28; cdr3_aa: ATPGAGDTIY
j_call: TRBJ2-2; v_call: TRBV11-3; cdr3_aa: ASSAQGGGQGELF
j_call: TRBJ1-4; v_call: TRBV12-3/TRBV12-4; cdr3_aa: ASSFGQGEKLF
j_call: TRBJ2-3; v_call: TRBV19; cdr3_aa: ASSKGRGTDTQY
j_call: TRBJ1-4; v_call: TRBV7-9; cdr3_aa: ASSRHPGQGTANEKLF
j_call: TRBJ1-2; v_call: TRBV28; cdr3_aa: ASSLPGQGDYGYT
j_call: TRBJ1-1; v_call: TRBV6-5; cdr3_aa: ASRPYENTEAF
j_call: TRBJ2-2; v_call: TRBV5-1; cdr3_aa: ASSLGQADTGELF
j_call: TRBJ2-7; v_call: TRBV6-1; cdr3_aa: ASSEAPGQGFSEQY
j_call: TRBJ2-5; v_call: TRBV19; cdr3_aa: ASSINREETQY
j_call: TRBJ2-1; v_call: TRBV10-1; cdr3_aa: ASSEGTGFANEQF
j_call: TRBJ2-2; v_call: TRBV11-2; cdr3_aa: ASSTPPGVFPAGELF
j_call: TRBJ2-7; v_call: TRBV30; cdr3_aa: AWEGSSSYEQY
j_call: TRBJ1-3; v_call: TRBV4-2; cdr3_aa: ASSHSTGENTIY
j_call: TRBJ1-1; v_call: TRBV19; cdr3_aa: ASSPDRDTEAF
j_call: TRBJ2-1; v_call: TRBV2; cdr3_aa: ASSRRQGIYNEQF
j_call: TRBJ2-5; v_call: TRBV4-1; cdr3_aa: ASSQTTGTTYETQY
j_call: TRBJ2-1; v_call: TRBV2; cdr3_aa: ASSEALSFGNEQF
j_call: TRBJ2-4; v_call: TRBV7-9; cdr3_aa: ASSSRGLAENIQY
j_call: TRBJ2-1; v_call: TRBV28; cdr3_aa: ASRVAGDNEQF
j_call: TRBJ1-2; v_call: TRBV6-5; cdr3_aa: ASRPQGAPGYT
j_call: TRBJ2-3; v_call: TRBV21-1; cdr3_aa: ASSDRDRWVTHWTQY
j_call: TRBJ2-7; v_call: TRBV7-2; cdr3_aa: ASRPTPGQGGYEQY